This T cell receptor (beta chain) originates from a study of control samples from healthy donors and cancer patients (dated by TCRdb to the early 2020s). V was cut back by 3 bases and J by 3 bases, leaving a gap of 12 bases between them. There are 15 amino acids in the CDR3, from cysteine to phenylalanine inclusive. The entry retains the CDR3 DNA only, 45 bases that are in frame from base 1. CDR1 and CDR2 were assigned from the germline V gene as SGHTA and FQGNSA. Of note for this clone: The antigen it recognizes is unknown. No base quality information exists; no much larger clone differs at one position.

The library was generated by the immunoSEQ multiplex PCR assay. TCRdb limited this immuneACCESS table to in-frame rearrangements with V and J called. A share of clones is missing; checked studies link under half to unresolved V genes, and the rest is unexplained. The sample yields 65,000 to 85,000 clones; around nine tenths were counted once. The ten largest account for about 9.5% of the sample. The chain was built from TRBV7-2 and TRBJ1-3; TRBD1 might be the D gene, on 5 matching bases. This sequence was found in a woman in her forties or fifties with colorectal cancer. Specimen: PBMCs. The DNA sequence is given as TGTGCCAGCAGCTTGGATGGGGCAGGTGGAAACACCATATATTTT. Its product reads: CASSLDGAGGNTIYF.